These 24 T cell receptor beta chains originate from one sample sequenced in a study of T-cell memory formation after mild COVID-19. MiXCR, applied by TCRdb to the 5' RACE reads, yields one record per CDR3 protein. The sample includes 500,000 to 550,000 distinct CDR3 sequences, approximately 20% of them seen just once. Sequenced: PBMCs or a T cell subset sorted from them (not recorded which). All receptors derive from an adult woman who had mild COVID-19 (a few samples of this study predate the infection). Cell type and time point are not known.

This clonotype was picked up a small number of times. This chain links TRBV6-2 or TRBV6-3 with TRBJ2-3, with 9 bases identical to TRBD1. The ends lost 6 bases at V and 0 bases at J; junction bases unmatched: 1. Germline V gene data show CDR1 as MNHEY and CDR2 as SVGEGT. The CDR3 is 14 amino acids. CDR3 in amino acids: CASRTGGSTDTQYF. The CDR3 nucleotides read TGTGCCAGCAGGACAGGGGGTAGCACAGATACGCAGTATTTT.

This clonotype turned up a few times. One end of the junction is discordant with germline, which a read error may explain. The chain couples TRBV7-6 to TRBJ2-7, with D uncertain. The CDR3 runs 14 residues. Looked up from germline, CDR1 is SGHVS and CDR2 is FNYEAQ. CDR3 DNA sequence: TGTGCCAGAAGCTTATTTGCGGACTCCTACGAGCAGTACTTC. The encoded protein is CARSLFADSYEQYF.

This clonotype was detected ten times or more. The gene calls are TRBV7-9 and TRBJ1-1; D gene unclear. The V and J ends lost 2 bases and 1 base respectively, with 8 bases between them. The CDR3 sequence is 14 residues long. Germline V gives CDR1 SEHNR, CDR2 FQNEAQ (reference sequence). DNA of the CDR3: TGTGCCAGCAGCTTAAACGGCCGGAACACTGAAGCTTTCTTT. The encoded protein is CASSLNGRNTEAFF.

This clonotype has just a few counts. CDR3 region: CATSGTGDEQYF. CDR3 nucleotides: TGTGCCACCAGCGGGACAGGGGACGAGCAGTACTTC. The chain has TRBV15 and TRBJ2-7; 10 positions match TRBD1. The CDR3 runs 12 residues. V was pared by 5 bases and J by 5 bases, with 0 bases of the junction left unmatched. Germline V gene lookup returns CDR1 LNHNV and CDR2 YYDKDF (reference sequence).

There are a few counts of this clonotype. The genes are TRBV27 and TRBJ2-7, with 13 bases aligning to TRBD2. The CDR3 sequence is 18 residues long. Germline CDR1 MNHEY, CDR2 SMNVEV (reference sequence). Trimming at V came to 3 bases and at J to 1 base, leaving 9 bases not matched to a gene. This CDR3 reads CASSLFPGLAGSSYEQYF. CDR3 DNA: TGTGCCAGCAGTTTGTTCCCGGGACTAGCGGGGTCTTCCTACGAGCAGTACTTC.

The chain uses TRBV12-3 or TRBV12-4 and TRBJ1-1; D gene uncertain. Trimming cost V 3 bases and J 10 bases, with 15 bases left between them. This CDR3 spans 13 amino acids. CDR3 residues: CASSLGRAAGAFF. The CDR3 DNA follows: TGTGCCAGCAGTTTGGGTAGGGCGGCGGGAGCTTTCTTT.

The V call is TRBV6-5, the J call TRBJ2-5; D uncertain. The CDR3 has 14 amino acids. The V and J ends lost 0 bases and 5 bases respectively, with 10 bases between them. Germline V lookup: CDR1 MNHEY, CDR2 SVGAGI. The CDR3 DNA sequence: TGTGCCAGCAGTTACTCGAGTTATGGGGAGACCCAGTACTTC. Protein sequence: CASSYSSYGETQYF.

This sequence joins TRBV7-6 and TRBJ1-2; D possibly corresponds to TRBD1 (5 bases). The CDR3 runs 13 residues. Trimming removed 5 bases from V and 4 bases from J, with 11 bases in between. The germline CDR1 and CDR2 sequences are SGHVS and FNYEAQ. CDR3 sequence: CASSPGDLYGYTF. DNA for the CDR3: TGTGCCAGCAGCCCCGGGGACCTCTATGGCTACACCTTC.

This clonotype occurred a few times. The chain couples TRBV12-3 or TRBV12-4 to TRBJ1-5; 10 bases agree with TRBD1. After removal of 3 bases from V and 6 bases from J, the junction contained 8 bases not matched to a gene. This CDR3 comprises 16 residues. CDR3 region: CASSLGDRGMSQPQHF. The CDR3 DNA reads as TGTGCCAGCAGTTTGGGGGACAGGGGAATGAGTCAGCCCCAGCATTTT.

The gene calls are TRBV7-9 and TRBJ2-1, with 10 bases aligning to TRBD2. The CDR3 covers 16 residues. The V segment lost 5 bases and the J segment 8 bases; nucleotides outside the gene matches: 12. Germline V gene data show CDR1 as SEHNR and CDR2 as FQNEAQ (reference sequence). For the CDR3, the DNA is TGTGCCAGCAGCCCATTAGTAGCGGGAGGAGGGGATGAGCAGTTCTTC. This gives the protein CASSPLVAGGGDEQFF.

This rearrangement joins TRBV5-1 to TRBJ1-2, with a weak D call TRBD1 (5 bases). Germline V gives CDR1 SGHRS, CDR2 YFSETQ. The CDR3 consists of 16 residues. V was pared by 0 bases and J by 4 bases, with 16 bases between. This CDR3 is CASSLEFRADSYGYTF. CDR3 nucleotides: TGCGCCAGCAGCTTGGAATTCAGGGCGGACTCCTATGGCTACACCTTC.

The J gene is TRBJ2-2, the V gene TRBV2, with a possible D match to TRBD2 (6 bases). The CDR3 extends over 14 amino acids. V was pared by 1 base and J by 5 bases, with 8 bases between. Germline-derived CDR1 and CDR2 are SNHLY and FYNNEI. CDR3 bases: TGTGCCAGCAGTGAAGGAGGAGGGACCGGGGAGCTGTTTTTT. Its translation: CASSEGGGTGELFF.

The chain is built from TRBV29-1 and TRBJ1-1, with D unclear. Trimming cost V 4 bases and J 5 bases, with 14 bases left between them. CDR3 size: 13 residues. In germline, CDR1 is SQVTM, CDR2 ANQGSEA. The chain's CDR3 is CSVAATGRTEAFF. For the CDR3, the DNA is TGCAGCGTTGCAGCAACGGGGAGGACTGAAGCTTTCTTT. Filled out from reference TRBV29-1 and TRBJ1-1, the complete variable domain reads SAVISQKPSRDICQRGTSLTIQCQVDSQVTMMFWYRQQPGQSLTLIATANQGSEATYESGFVIDKFPISRPNLTFSTLTVSNMSPEDSSIYLCSVAATGRTEAFFGQGTRLTVV.

This clonotype was observed a handful of times. The chain carries TRBV7-2 and TRBJ2-1; 14 nucleotides agree with TRBD2. The CDR3 spans 16 residues. V lost 5 bases, J lost 8 bases, and 8 bases stayed unmatched. Germline V CDR1 and CDR2: SGHTA, FQGNSA. The CDR3, as DNA: TGTGCCAGCAGCCACGCCGTGGGACTAGCGGGAGATGAGCAGTTCTTC. Its translation is CASSHAVGLAGDEQFF.

This clonotype came up once. This chain joins TRBV20-1 and TRBJ1-6, with 9 nucleotides matching TRBD1. CDR1 and CDR2 from the germline V gene are DFQATT and SNEGSKA (reference sequence). Germline trimming cut 2 bases from V and 7 bases from J; bases unmatched to any gene: 3. The CDR3 loop spans 14 amino acids. CDR3 DNA sequence: TGCAGTGCTAGAATGGACAGGGGCAATTCACCCCTCCACTTT. Amino acids: CSARMDRGNSPLHF.

The chain has TRBV10-3 and TRBJ1-2; TRBD1 agrees at 7 bases. In germline, CDR1 is ENHRY, CDR2 SYGVKD. J lost 5 bases, V lost 0 bases, and 12 bases had no gene match. The CDR3 has 17 residues. The chain's CDR3 is CAISESRDQGDRYGYTF. The CDR3 DNA reads as TGTGCCATCAGTGAGTCCCGGGATCAGGGGGATCGTTATGGCTACACCTTC.

This clonotype was recorded at least ten times. The genes are TRBV7-3 and TRBJ2-1, with D maybe TRBD1 (5 bases). Trimming left V 8 bases short and J 3 bases short, with 11 bases between. Germline-derived CDR1 and CDR2 are SGHTA and FQGTGA. The length of the CDR3 is 13 residues. CDR3 nucleotide sequence: TGTGCCAGCGGTACAGGATTCTACAATGAGCAGTTCTTC. It is translated as CASGTGFYNEQFF.

V gene TRBV5-5 combines with J gene TRBJ1-1; the D is unclear. This CDR3 has 14 residues. V was pared by 0 bases and J by 0 bases, with 6 bases between. Germline CDR1 reads SGHKS; CDR2 reads YYEKEE (reference sequence). The CDR3 DNA sequence: TGTGCCAGCAGCTTGGGAATCCTGAACACTGAAGCTTTCTTT. It encodes CASSLGILNTEAFF.

This clonotype was recorded at least ten times. V is TRBV4-3 and J is TRBJ2-7; unclear D gene. The CDR3 sequence is 16 residues long. Germline-derived CDR1 and CDR2 are LGHNA and YSLEER. V was shortened by 0 bases and J by 5 bases, with 17 bases between the two germline ends. CDR3 bases: TGCGCCAGCAGCCAAGAAGGCGGCCGGCGGATCCACGAGCAGTACTTC. This encodes CASSQEGGRRIHEQYF.

The V gene is TRBV12-3 or TRBV12-4, the J gene TRBJ1-1; 7 nucleotides agree with TRBD1. Trimming took 6 bases from V and 10 from J; bases not matched to a gene: 8. The CDR3 extends over 12 amino acids. CDR3 loop: CASSRGEVGAFF. CDR3 bases: TGTGCCAGCAGCAGGGGGGAGGTGGGAGCTTTCTTT.

This clonotype was picked up many times. V gene TRBV4-1 combines with J gene TRBJ2-3, with TRBD2 matching over 12 bases. The J segment lost 1 base and the V segment lost 2 bases, leaving 7 bases of the junction unmatched. Germline V lookup: CDR1 MGHRA, CDR2 YSYEKL. The CDR3 is 18 residues long. CDR3 sequence (DNA): TGCGCCAGCAGCCAAAGGCTAGCGGGGGGGCTGGGCACAGATACGCAGTATTTT. This encodes CASSQRLAGGLGTDTQYF.

The J gene is TRBJ2-3, the V gene TRBV20-1, with 8 nucleotides matching TRBD2. Germline V gives CDR1 DFQATT, CDR2 SNEGSKA (reference sequence). After removal of 6 bases from V and 3 bases from J, the junction contained 5 bases not matched to a gene. CDR3 length: 13 amino acids. CDR3: CSANGGETDTQYF. The CDR3, as DNA: TGCAGTGCAAACGGGGGGGAGACAGATACGCAGTATTTT.

Only a few counts were recorded for this clonotype. CDR3 sequence: CASSLGSGGELFF. The CDR3 DNA reads TGTGCCAGCAGCTTGGGGAGTGGCGGGGAGCTGTTTTTT. The chain links TRBV5-5 to TRBJ2-2; D remains ambiguous. Germline V gene data show CDR1 as SGHKS and CDR2 as YYEKEE (reference sequence). CDR3 length equals 13 residues. V was clipped by 0 bases and J by 7 bases, with 7 bases between them.

This chain links TRBV6-1 with TRBJ2-1; 8 bases are a match to TRBD2. The germline gives CDR1 MNHNS, CDR2 SASEGT. The CDR3 runs to 14 residues. V gave up 8 bases and J gave up 9 bases; unmatched junction bases: 12. The CDR3 spells CASDYGGGSLEQFF. The DNA of the CDR3 is TGTGCCAGCGATTACGGGGGGGGAAGCCTTGAGCAGTTCTTC.